Shown below are 14 T cell receptor beta chains from a single sample sequenced in a study of identical twins. Using its own MiXCR run on the 5' RACE reads, TCRdb lists one record per CDR3 protein. The sample contains about 790,000 distinct CDR3 sequences, approximately 18% of which appear only once. The data were also submitted as part of a second study, on T cells expressing NK-cell markers.

Sequencing was done on a sample of PBMCs. These receptors were collected from a woman under 30 in good health.

This chain links TRBV12-3 or TRBV12-4 with TRBJ2-3; unclear D gene. The V and J ends lost 5 bases and 2 bases respectively, with 14 bases between them. There are 15 residues in the CDR3. CDR3 coding DNA: TGTGCCAGCAGTCCGTATACGGGCGTCACAGATACGCAGTATTTT. Its protein is CASSPYTGVTDTQYF.

This clonotype has only a few counts. This rearrangement joins TRBV10-3 to TRBJ2-3, with D possibly being TRBD1 or TRBD2 (5 bases each). Deletions cut 8 bases from V and 5 bases from J, with 29 bases between. Germline CDR1 and CDR2: ENHRY and SYGVKD. The CDR3 spans 18 residues. Here the CDR3 reads CAISSGSAAISGRDTQYF. The CDR3, as DNA: TGTGCCATCTCCTCAGGGAGCGCCGCGATTTCCGGGCGAGATACGCAGTATTTT.

Many counts were recorded for this clonotype. The genes are TRBV12-3 or TRBV12-4 and TRBJ1-1; D unclear. The CDR3 is made up of 11 amino acids. The V and J ends lost 3 bases and 3 bases respectively, with 2 bases between them. The CDR3 protein is CASSFYTEAFF. In nucleotides, the CDR3 is TGTGCCAGCAGTTTTTACACTGAAGCTTTCTTT.

The chain has TRBV5-1 and TRBJ2-2; a weak D match, TRBD2 (5 bases). The V gene lost 8 bases and the J gene lost 5 bases, with 7 bases spanning the gap. The CDR3 is made up of 11 amino acids. The germline CDR1 and CDR2 sequences are SGHRS and YFSETQ. The CDR3 sequence: CASGETGELFF. CDR3 nucleotides: TGCGCCAGTGGGGAGACCGGGGAGCTGTTTTTT.

The chain carries TRBV12-3 or TRBV12-4 and TRBJ2-1; D not resolved. This CDR3 has 13 residues. With 5 bases removed from V and 5 bases from J, the gap between germline ends came to 10 bases. Written as DNA, the CDR3 is TGTGCCAGCAGTCGGACCACAAACAATGAGCAGTTCTTC. Its translation: CASSRTTNNEQFF.

This clonotype was seen a few times. The CDR3 sequence: CASSEIAKGSTDTQYF. DNA of the CDR3: TGTGCCAGCAGTGAGATAGCGAAAGGGAGCACAGATACGCAGTATTTT. V usage is TRBV2 and J usage is TRBJ2-3; TRBD2 might be the D (5 bases). From germline, CDR1 is SNHLY and CDR2 FYNNEI. Trimming pared 3 bases from V and 0 bases from J, leaving 13 bases between. The CDR3 contains 16 residues.

The chain employs TRBV5-1 and TRBJ2-5; D is undetermined. Germline V gives CDR1 SGHRS, CDR2 YFSETQ. This CDR3 region has 16 residues. The ends were cut back, 3 bases at V and 2 bases at J, with 17 bases in the middle. The CDR3 region is CASSWAPVGSQETQYF. The DNA of the CDR3 is TGCGCCAGCAGCTGGGCCCCCGTGGGATCGCAAGAGACCCAGTACTTC. Full variable domain (rest looked up from reference TRBV5-1 and TRBJ2-5): KAGVTQTPRYLIKTRGQQVTLSCSPISGHRSVSWYQQTPGQGLQFLFEYFSETQRNKGNFPGRFSGRQFSNSRSEMNVSTLELGDSALYLCASSWAPVGSQETQYFGPGTRLLVL.

The J gene is TRBJ2-2, the V gene TRBV6-2 or TRBV6-3, with TRBD2 as a possible D gene (6 bases). Between the trimmed V and J ends, which lost 2 bases and 8 bases, there was a span of 15 bases. Germline loops: CDR1 MNHEY, CDR2 SVGEGT. The CDR3 consists of 15 residues. The DNA of the CDR3 is TGTGCCAGCAGTTACGCCGCGGGATGGGCGGGGGAGCTGTTTTTT. It yields the protein CASSYAAGWAGELFF.

The gene calls are TRBV10-3 and TRBJ2-1; TRBD2 agrees at 11 bases. The germline CDR1 and CDR2 sequences are ENHRY and SYGVKD. CDR3 length equals 16 residues. V shed 3 bases, J shed 8 bases, and the junction held 9 bases outside the gene matches. In nucleotides, the CDR3 is TGTGCCATCAGTGACATGACTAGCGGGACACGGGATGAGCAGTTCTTC. This gives the protein CAISDMTSGTRDEQFF.

This chain links TRBV21-1 with TRBJ2-3; TRBD1, the table's D call, lacks a check against the DNA. TRBV21-1 is tagged as a pseudogene. The CDR3 contains 15 residues. The DNA for the CDR3 is TGTGCCAGCAGCAAATATGGGGGGGCCGGAGATACGCAGTATTTT. This gives the protein CASSKYGGAGDTQYF.

This chain connects TRBV3-1 to TRBJ2-7; a possible D gene is TRBD2 (5 bases). Germline V gene data show CDR1 as LGHDT and CDR2 as YNNKEL (reference sequence). V lost 3 bases, J lost 6 bases, and 15 bases lay in between. The CDR3 has 14 residues. CDR3: CASSQLDFPAEQYF. The CDR3 DNA is TGTGCCAGCAGCCAGTTGGACTTTCCGGCCGAGCAGTACTTC.

This clonotype was found a few times. The gene calls are TRBV29-1 and TRBJ1-2; D is undetermined. Germline CDR1 reads SQVTM; CDR2 reads ANQGSEA. CDR3 length equals 15 residues. The DNA of the CDR3 is TGCAGTGCGGAGCTCCCCGGGCGGCTAAACTATGGCTACACCTTC. Encoded protein: CSAELPGRLNYGYTF.

The V call is TRBV12-3 or TRBV12-4, the J call TRBJ2-5; 7 bases agree with TRBD1. The V gene end was trimmed by 0 bases and the J gene end by 5 bases; junction bases not matched to a gene: 6. The CDR3 spans 15 residues. DNA for the CDR3: TGTGCCAGCAGTTTAGCTCGAACAGGGGATGAGACCCAGTACTTC. Its translation is CASSLARTGDETQYF.

The chain joins TRBV9 to TRBJ1-1; D unclear. The V end was cut by 6 bases, the J end by 2 bases, with 17 bases between. CDR3 size: 15 residues. The germline CDR1 and CDR2 sequences are SGDLS and YYNGEE. In nucleotides, the CDR3 is TGTGCCAGCACCAGTTTGGGAAACCCCAACACTGAAGCTTTCTTT. Its translation is CASTSLGNPNTEAFF. Variable domain in full (rest from reference TRBV9 and TRBJ1-1): DSGVTQTPKHLITATGQRVTLRCSPRSGDLSVYWYQQSLDQGLQFLIQYYNGEERAKGNILERFSAQQFPDLHSELNLSSLELGDSALYFCASTSLGNPNTEAFFGQGTRLTVV.